The source of this T cell receptor beta chain is a study of shared clonotypes between healthy human individuals. Study-level information: Each donor's CD8 memory used one plate, CD8 naive two, each CD4 subset three. Study observations and caveats: Clonotypes shared by all four sorted-subset donors had higher generation probabilities than non-shared clonotypes. Sequencing depth was expected to affect clonotype sharing among donors.

The CDR3 is 14 residues long. CDR1 and CDR2 (germline): SGHTA, FQGNSA. Trimming cost V 5 bases and J 7 bases, with 14 bases left between them. The donors were all Caucasian adults (living in Nashville, Tennessee). On this clone itself: Its specificity is unknown.

Generated by immunoSEQ multiplex PCR, the TCRdb table keeps only in-frame clones and is missing some. The sample has under 600,000 clones; approximately 97% are singletons. The receptor was isolated from a woman in her 30s in good health. This chain uses TRBV7-2 with TRBJ1-4; D not resolved. Sequencing was done on a sample of naive CD4+ T cells sorted from blood. Subset specified: CD45RA+ positively selected. The CDR3 sequence: CASSKVSPAEKLFF. CDR3 bases: TGTGCCAGCAGCAAGGTCAGTCCAGCTGAAAAACTGTTTTTT.